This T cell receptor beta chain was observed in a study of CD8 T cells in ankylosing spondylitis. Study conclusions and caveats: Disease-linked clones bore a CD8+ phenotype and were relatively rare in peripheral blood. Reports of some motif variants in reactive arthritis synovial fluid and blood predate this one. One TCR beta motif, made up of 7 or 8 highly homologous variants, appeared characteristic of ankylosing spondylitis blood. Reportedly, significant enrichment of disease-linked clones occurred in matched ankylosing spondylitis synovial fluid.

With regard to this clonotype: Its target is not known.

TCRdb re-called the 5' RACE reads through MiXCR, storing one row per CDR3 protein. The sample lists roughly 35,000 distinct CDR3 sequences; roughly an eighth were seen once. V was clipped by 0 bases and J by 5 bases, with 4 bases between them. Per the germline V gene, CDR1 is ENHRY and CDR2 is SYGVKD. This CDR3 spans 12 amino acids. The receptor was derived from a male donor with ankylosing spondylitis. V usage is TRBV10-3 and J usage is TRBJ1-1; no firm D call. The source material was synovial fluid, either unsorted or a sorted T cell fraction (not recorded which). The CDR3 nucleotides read TGTGCCATCAGTGAGTCGGATACTGAAGCTTTCTTT. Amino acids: CAISESDTEAFF.